The 9 T cell receptor beta chains given below trace back to one sample, sequenced in a study of T-cell reconstitution after alpha-beta-depleted transplantation in children. Unique molecular identifiers were incorporated when the TCRbeta library was constructed. TCRdb called the PCR reads again in MiXCR, with one record for every CDR3 protein. The sample consists of approximately 590,000 distinct CDR3 sequences, roughly a tenth of them appearing once. The material was PBMCs from the stem cell graft donor, obtained from the stem cell graft. The receptor source for this set is a human donor who donated a stem cell graft to a child with acute myeloid leukemia.

This clonotype has just a few counts. The chain joins TRBV29-1 to TRBJ2-7; 12 bases are shared with TRBD2. V shed 5 bases and J 6 bases; nucleotides not matched to a gene: 11. Germline V CDR1 and CDR2: SQVTM, ANQGSEA. The CDR3 extends over 15 amino acids. The CDR3 bases are TGCAGCGTTCCGGGACTAGCGGGCGGGGAGGTCGAGCAGTACTTC. It specifies CSVPGLAGGEVEQYF.

This clonotype has ten or more counts. This rearrangement joins TRBV5-6 to TRBJ1-6; D is uncertain. V lost 4 bases, J lost 8 bases, and 7 bases lay in between. The CDR3 is 12 amino acids. From germline, CDR1 is SGHDT and CDR2 YYEEEE. The CDR3 bases are TGTGCCAGCAGCCCTAGGTATTCACCCCTCCACTTT. Encoded protein: CASSPRYSPLHF.

This clonotype was observed many times. The V and J genes are TRBV12-3 or TRBV12-4 and TRBJ2-2; 12 bases map to TRBD2. This CDR3 has 16 residues. The V gene end was trimmed by 4 bases and the J gene end by 3 bases; junction bases not matched to a gene: 3. The CDR3 coding sequence is TGTGCCAGCAGTTCTAGCGGGAGGGTGGACACCGGGGAGCTGTTTTTT. This translates into CASSSSGRVDTGELFF.

The rearrangement links TRBV28 to TRBJ2-4; D may be TRBD2 (6 bases). The germline V and J ends were trimmed by 11 bases and 3 bases, with 17 bases remaining between them. Germline-derived CDR1 and CDR2 are MDHEN and SYDVKM. CDR3 size: 14 residues. CDR3 sequence reads: CASTGGRVKNIQYF. In nucleotides, the CDR3 is TGTGCCTCTACTGGAGGGCGAGTCAAAAACATTCAGTACTTC.

This clonotype has only a few counts. V usage is TRBV4-2 and J usage is TRBJ2-2; D is possibly TRBD2 (5 bases). Trimming left V 0 bases short and J 1 base short, with 9 bases between. The germline gives CDR1 LGHNA, CDR2 YNFKEQ. The CDR3 contains 16 residues. The CDR3 sequence: CASSQEDLGNTGELFF. DNA of the CDR3: TGTGCCAGCAGCCAAGAGGACTTAGGGAACACCGGGGAGCTGTTTTTT.

The gene calls are TRBV12-3 or TRBV12-4 and TRBJ1-2; 9 bases are shared with TRBD1. J gave up 8 bases and V 6 bases, and 4 bases lay outside the gene matches. The CDR3 has 12 amino acids. The CDR3 nucleotides are TGTGCCAGCAGACAGGGGGCCTGGGGCTACACCTTC. Its translation: CASRQGAWGYTF.

CDR3 coding DNA: TGCGCCAGCACCCCCCCAAATTCTGGGGATGAGCAGTTCTTC. Translated, it gives CASTPPNSGDEQFF. The V and J genes are TRBV5-1 and TRBJ2-1; D gene ambiguous. Germline V gives CDR1 SGHRS, CDR2 YFSETQ. The V end was cut by 6 bases, the J end by 8 bases, with 18 bases between. The CDR3 runs 14 residues.

This clonotype was observed many times. The chain combines TRBV14 with TRBJ2-1; 9 nucleotides line up with TRBD2. CDR1 is SGHDN and CDR2 is FVKESK in the germline V gene. The CDR3 sequence is 13 residues long. Losses at the gene ends were 4 bases for V and 10 bases for J; bases not matched to a gene: 5. The CDR3 bases are TGTGCCAGCAGCCCTTTGGCGGGGGGGGAGCAGTTCTTC. Its translation: CASSPLAGGEQFF.

Concerning this clonotype: This may arise from a read error, as a much more abundant clone is one base away. This chain uses TRBV7-2 with TRBJ2-1; D unclear. V gave up 0 bases and J gave up 8 bases, with 11 bases separating them. The germline V gene has CDR1 SGHTA and CDR2 FQGNSA. The CDR3 covers 14 residues. CDR3 sequence: CASSLAGSPDEQFF. CDR3 bases: TGTGCCAGCAGCTTAGCGGGCTCGCCAGATGAGCAGTTCTTC.